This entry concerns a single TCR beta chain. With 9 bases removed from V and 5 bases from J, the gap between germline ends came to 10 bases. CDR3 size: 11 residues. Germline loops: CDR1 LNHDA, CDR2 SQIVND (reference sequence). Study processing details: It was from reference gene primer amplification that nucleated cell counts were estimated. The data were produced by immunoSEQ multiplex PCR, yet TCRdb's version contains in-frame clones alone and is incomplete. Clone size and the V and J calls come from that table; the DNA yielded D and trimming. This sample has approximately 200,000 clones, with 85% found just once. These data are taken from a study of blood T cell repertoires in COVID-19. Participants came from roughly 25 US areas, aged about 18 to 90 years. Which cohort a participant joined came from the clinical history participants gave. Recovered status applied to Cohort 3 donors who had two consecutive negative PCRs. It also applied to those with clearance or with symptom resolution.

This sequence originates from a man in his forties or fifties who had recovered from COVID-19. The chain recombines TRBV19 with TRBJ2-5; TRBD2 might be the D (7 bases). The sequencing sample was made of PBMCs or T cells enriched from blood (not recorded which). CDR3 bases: TGTGCCAGCGGGGGGCGGGAGACCCAGTACTTC. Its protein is CASGGRETQYF.